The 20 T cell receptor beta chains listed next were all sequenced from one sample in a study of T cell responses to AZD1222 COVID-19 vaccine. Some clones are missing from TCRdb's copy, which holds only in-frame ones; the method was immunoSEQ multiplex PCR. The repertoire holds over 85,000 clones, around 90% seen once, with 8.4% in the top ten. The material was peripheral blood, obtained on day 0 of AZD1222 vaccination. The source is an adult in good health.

CDR3 amino acids: CASSPPGRAYTGELFF. In nucleotides, the CDR3 is TGTGCCAGCTCACCACCGGGCAGGGCATACACCGGGGAGCTGTTTTTT. This chain connects TRBV18 to TRBJ2-2, with D possibly matching TRBD1 (5 bases). There are 16 residues in the CDR3. The V end was cut by 0 bases, the J end by 3 bases, with 11 bases between. Germline V lookup: CDR1 KGHSH, CDR2 LQKENI.

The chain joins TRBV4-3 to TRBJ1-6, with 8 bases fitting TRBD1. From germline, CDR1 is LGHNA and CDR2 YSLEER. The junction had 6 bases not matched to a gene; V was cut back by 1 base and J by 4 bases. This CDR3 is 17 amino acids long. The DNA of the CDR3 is TGCGCCAGCAGCCAAGCTCCGGGACAGGATTATAATTCACCCCTCCACTTT. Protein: CASSQAPGQDYNSPLHF.

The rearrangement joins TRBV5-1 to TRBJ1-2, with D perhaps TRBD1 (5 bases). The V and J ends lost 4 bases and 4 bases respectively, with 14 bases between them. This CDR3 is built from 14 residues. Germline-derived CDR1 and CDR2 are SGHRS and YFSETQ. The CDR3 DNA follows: TGCGCCAGCAGCCTTAGGGGAGCAAGCTATGGCTACACCTTC. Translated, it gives CASSLRGASYGYTF.

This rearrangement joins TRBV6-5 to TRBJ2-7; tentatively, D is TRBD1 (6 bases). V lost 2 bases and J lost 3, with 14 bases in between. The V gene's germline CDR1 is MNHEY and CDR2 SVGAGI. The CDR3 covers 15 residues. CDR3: CASSYGPQGFYEQYF. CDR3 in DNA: TGTGCCAGCAGTTACGGCCCCCAGGGGTTCTACGAGCAGTACTTC.

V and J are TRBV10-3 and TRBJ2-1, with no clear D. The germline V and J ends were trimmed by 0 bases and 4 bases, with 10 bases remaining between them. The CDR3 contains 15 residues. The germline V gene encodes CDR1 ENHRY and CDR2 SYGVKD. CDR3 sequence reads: CAISESIGPYNEQFF. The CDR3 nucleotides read TGTGCCATCAGTGAGTCGATAGGACCATACAATGAGCAGTTCTTC.

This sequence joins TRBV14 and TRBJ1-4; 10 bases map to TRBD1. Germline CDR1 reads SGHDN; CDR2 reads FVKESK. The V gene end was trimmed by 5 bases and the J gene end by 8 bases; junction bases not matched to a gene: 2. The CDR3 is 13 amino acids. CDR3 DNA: TGTGCCAGCAGCGGGACAGGGGTCGAAAAACTGTTTTTT. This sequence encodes CASSGTGVEKLFF.

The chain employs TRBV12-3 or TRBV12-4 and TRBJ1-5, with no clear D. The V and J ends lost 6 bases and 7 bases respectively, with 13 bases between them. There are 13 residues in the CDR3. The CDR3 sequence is CASSQQWGQPQHF. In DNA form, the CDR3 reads TGTGCCAGCAGCCAACAGTGGGGACAGCCCCAGCATTTT.

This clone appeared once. This CDR3 reads CASSSGGAGTDTQYF. The CDR3 DNA reads as TGTGCCAGCAGCTCGGGGGGCGCGGGCACAGATACGCAGTATTTT. The V call is TRBV7-2, the J call TRBJ2-3; tentative D call: TRBD2 (7 bases). The V gene lost 4 bases and the J gene lost 1 base, with 12 bases spanning the gap. CDR1 and CDR2 (germline): SGHTA, FQGNSA. The CDR3 runs 15 residues. Combining the CDR3 with reference TRBV7-2 and TRBJ2-3 gives the whole variable domain GAGVSQSPSNKVTEKGKDVELRCDPISGHTALYWYRQSLGQGLEFLIYFQGNSAPDKSGLPSDRFSAERTGGSVSTLTIQRTQQEDSAVYLCASSSGGAGTDTQYFGPGTRLTVL.

CDR3 in amino acids: CASSNRQGHEQFF. As DNA, the CDR3 is TGTGCCAGCAGCAACCGACAGGGTCATGAGCAGTTCTTC. The chain recombines TRBV11-3 with TRBJ2-1, with TRBD1 identical over 7 bases. The CDR3 is 13 residues long. V lost 5 bases and J lost 8; bases outside the gene matches: 6. Per germline, CDR1 SGHNT and CDR2 YENEEA.

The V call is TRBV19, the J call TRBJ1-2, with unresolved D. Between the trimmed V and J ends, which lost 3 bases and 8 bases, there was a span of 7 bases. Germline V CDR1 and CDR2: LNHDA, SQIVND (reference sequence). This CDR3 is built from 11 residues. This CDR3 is CASSIGVGYTF. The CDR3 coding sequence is TGTGCCAGTAGTATCGGGGTCGGCTACACCTTC.

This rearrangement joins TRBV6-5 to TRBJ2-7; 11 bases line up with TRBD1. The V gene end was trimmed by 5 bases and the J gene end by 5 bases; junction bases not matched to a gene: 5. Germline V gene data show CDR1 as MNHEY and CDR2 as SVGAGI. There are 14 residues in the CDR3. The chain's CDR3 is CASSRGQGAHEQYF. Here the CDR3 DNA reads TGTGCCAGCAGTAGAGGACAGGGGGCCCACGAGCAGTACTTC.

The CDR3 region has the DNA TGTGCCAGCAGCTCACCGCAGGGACAGCTCTTCGAGGAAGCTTTCTTT. Residues: CASSSPQGQLFEEAFF. The chain uses TRBV7-2 and TRBJ1-1; 7 nucleotides match TRBD1. The CDR3 has 16 residues. With V trimmed by 4 bases and J by 8 bases, 16 bases remained unmatched. The germline CDR1 and CDR2 sequences are SGHTA and FQGNSA.

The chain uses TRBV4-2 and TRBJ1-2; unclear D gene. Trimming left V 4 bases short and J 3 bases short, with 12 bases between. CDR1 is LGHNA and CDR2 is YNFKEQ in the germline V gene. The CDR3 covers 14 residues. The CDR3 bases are TGTGCCAGCAGCCCAGTGCCAGACTACTATGGCTACACCTTC. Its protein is CASSPVPDYYGYTF.

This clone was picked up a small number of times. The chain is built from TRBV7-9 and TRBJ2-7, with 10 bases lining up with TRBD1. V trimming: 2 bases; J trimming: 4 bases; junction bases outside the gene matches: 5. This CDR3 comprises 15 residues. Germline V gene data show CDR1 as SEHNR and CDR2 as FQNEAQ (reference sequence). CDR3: CASSLMGQGKYEQYF. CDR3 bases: TGTGCCAGCAGCTTAATGGGACAGGGGAAATACGAGCAGTACTTC.

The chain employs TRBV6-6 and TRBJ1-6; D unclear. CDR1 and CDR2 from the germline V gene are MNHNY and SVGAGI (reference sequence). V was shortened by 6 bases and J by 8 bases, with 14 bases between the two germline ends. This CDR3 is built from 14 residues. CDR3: CASRTAGSDSPLHF. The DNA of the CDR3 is TGTGCCAGCAGAACGGCCGGATCTGATTCACCCCTCCACTTT.

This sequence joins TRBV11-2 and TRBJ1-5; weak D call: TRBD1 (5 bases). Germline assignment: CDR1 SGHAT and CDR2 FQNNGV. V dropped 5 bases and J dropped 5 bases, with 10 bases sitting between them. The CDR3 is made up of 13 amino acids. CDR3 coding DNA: TGTGCCAGCAGCCAGACGGGGGATCAGCCCCAGCATTTT. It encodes CASSQTGDQPQHF.

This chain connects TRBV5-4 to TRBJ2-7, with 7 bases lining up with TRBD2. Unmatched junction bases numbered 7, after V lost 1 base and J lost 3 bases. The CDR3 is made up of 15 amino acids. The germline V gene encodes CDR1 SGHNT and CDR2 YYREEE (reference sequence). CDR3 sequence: CASSLPGTMYYEQYF. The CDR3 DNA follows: TGTGCCAGCAGCTTGCCCGGGACTATGTACTACGAGCAGTACTTC. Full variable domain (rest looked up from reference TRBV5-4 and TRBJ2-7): ETGVTQSPTHLIKTRGQQVTLRCSSQSGHNTVSWYQQALGQGPQFIFQYYREEENGRGNFPPRFSGLQFPNYSSELNVNALELDDSALYLCASSLPGTMYYEQYFGPGTRLTVT.

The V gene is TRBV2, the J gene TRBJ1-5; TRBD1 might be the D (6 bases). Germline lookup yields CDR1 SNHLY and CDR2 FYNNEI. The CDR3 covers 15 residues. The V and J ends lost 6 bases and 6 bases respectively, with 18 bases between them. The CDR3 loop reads CASREQGGLSQPQHF. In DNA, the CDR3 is TGTGCCAGCAGGGAACAGGGAGGGCTTTCTCAGCCCCAGCATTTT. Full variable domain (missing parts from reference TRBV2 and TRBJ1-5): EPEVTQTPSHQVTQMGQEVILRCVPISNHLYFYWYRQILGQKVEFLVSFYNNEISEKSEIFDDQFSVERPDGSNFTLKIRSTKLEDSAMYFCASREQGGLSQPQHFGDGTRLSIL.

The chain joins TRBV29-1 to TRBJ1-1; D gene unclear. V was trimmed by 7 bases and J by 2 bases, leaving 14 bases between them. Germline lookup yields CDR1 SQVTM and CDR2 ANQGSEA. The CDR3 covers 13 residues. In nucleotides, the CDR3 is TGCAGCGCTACGGAAAGGAGAAACACTGAAGCTTTCTTT. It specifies CSATERRNTEAFF. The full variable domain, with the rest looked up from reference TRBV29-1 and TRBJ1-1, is SAVISQKPSRDICQRGTSLTIQCQVDSQVTMMFWYRQQPGQSLTLIATANQGSEATYESGFVIDKFPISRPNLTFSTLTVSNMSPEDSSIYLCSATERRNTEAFFGQGTRLTVV.

CDR3 loop: CASGTIGQPLLGYTF. For the CDR3, the DNA is TGTGCCAGCGGGACCATTGGGCAGCCCCTCTTGGGCTACACCTTC. The chain couples TRBV27 to TRBJ1-2; maybe TRBD1 (5 bases). The germline CDR1 and CDR2 sequences are MNHEY and SMNVEV (reference sequence). V lost 8 bases to trimming and J lost 8 bases, with 24 bases between them. The CDR3 length is 15 residues.